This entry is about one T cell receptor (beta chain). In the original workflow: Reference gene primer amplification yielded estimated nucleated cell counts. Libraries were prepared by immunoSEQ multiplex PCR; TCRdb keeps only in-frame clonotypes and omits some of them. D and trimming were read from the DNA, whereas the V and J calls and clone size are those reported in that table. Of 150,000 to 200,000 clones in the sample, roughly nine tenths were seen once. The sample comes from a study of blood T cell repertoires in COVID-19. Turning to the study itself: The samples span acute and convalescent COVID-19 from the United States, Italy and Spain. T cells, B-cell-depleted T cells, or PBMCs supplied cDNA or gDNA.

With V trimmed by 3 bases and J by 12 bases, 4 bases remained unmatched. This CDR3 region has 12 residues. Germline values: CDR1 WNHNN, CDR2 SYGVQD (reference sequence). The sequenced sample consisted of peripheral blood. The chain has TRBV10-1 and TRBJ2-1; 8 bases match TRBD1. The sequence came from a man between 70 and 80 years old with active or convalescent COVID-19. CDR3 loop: CASSDSGQGQFF. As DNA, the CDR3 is TGCGCCAGCAGTGATTCCGGACAGGGGCAGTTCTTC.